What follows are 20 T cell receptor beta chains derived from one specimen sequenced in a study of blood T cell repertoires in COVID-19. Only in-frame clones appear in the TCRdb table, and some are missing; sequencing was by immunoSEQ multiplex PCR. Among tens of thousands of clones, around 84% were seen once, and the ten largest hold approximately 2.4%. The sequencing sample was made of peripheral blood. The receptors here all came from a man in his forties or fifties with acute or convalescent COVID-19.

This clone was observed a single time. In DNA form, the CDR3 reads TGCGCCAGCAGCCAAGAGTGGGCGGGGGGGAACAATGAGCAGTTCTTC. It yields the protein CASSQEWAGGNNEQFF. This chain links TRBV4-1 with TRBJ2-1, with 9 bases aligning to TRBD2. CDR1 MGHRA and CDR2 YSYEKL come from the germline V gene. CDR3 length: 16 residues. The J segment lost 5 bases and the V segment lost 0 bases, leaving 5 bases of the junction unmatched.

The CDR3 region has the DNA TGTGCCACCAGCACTATACAGGTCTCTTCAACTAATGAAAAACTGTTTTTT. Translating it yields CATSTIQVSSTNEKLFF. The J gene is TRBJ1-4, the V gene TRBV15, with D tentatively TRBD1 (5 bases). CDR1 LNHNV and CDR2 YYDKDF come from the germline V gene (reference sequence). CDR3 length equals 17 residues. The V end was cut by 4 bases, the J end by 0 bases, with 15 bases between.

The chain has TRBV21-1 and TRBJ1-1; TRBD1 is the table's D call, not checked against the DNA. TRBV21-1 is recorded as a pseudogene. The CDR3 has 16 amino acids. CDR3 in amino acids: CASSARDRGTRTEAFF. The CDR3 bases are TGTGCCAGCAGCGCCCGGGACAGGGGAACGAGGACTGAAGCTTTCTTT.

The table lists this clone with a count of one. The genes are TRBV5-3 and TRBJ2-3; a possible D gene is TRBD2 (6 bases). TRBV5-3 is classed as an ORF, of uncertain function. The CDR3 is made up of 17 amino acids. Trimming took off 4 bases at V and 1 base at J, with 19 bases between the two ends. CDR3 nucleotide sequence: TGTGCCAGAAGCGGAACCTCGGGACTCCGACGCACAGATACGCAGTATTTT. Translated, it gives CARSGTSGLRRTDTQYF.

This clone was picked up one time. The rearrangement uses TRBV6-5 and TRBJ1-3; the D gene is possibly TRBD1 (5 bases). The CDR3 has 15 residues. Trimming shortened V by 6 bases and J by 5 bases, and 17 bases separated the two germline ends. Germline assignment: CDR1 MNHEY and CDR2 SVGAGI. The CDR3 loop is CASRDTTARRNTIYF. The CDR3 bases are TGTGCCAGCAGGGACACCACAGCTCGAAGAAACACCATATATTTT.

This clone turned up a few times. The CDR3 sequence is CASTPWEGGYEQYF. Written as DNA, the CDR3 is TGTGCCAGCACCCCCTGGGAGGGCGGCTACGAGCAGTACTTC. The genes are TRBV6-5 and TRBJ2-7; TRBD2 matches 7 bases. The junction had 9 bases not matched to a gene; V was cut back by 7 bases and J by 3 bases. The germline V gene has CDR1 MNHEY and CDR2 SVGAGI. The CDR3 is made up of 14 amino acids.

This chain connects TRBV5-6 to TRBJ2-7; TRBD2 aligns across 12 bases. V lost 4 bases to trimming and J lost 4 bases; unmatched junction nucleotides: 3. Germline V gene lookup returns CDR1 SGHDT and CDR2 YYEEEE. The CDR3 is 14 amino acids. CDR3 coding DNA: TGTGCCAGCAGCACTAGCGGGAGGTCGTACGAGCAGTACTTC. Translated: CASSTSGRSYEQYF. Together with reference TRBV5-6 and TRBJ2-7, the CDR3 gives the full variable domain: DAGVTQSPTHLIKTRGQQVTLRCSPKSGHDTVSWYQQALGQGPQFIFQYYEEEERQRGNFPDRFSGHQFPNYSSELNVNALLLGDSALYLCASSTSGRSYEQYFGPGTRLTVT.

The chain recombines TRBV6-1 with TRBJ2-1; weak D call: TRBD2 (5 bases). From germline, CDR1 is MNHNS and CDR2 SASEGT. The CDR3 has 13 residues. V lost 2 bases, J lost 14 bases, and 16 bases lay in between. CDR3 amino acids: CASSESEHPGKFF. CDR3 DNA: TGTGCCAGCAGTGAATCTGAACACCCCGGGAAGTTCTTC.

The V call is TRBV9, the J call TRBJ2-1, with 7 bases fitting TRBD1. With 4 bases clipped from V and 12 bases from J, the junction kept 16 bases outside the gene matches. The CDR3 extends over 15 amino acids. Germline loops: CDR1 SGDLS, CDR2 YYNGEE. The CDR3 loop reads CASSITTGSSSGQFF. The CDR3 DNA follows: TGTGCCAGCAGCATTACGACAGGGAGCTCATCGGGGCAGTTCTTC.

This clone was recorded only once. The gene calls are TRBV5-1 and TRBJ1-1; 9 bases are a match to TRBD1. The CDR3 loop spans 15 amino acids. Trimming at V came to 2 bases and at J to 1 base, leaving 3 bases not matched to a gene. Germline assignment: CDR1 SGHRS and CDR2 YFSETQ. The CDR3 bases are TGCGCCAGCAGCTTAGGGACAGGGAGGAACACTGAAGCTTTCTTT. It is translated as CASSLGTGRNTEAFF.

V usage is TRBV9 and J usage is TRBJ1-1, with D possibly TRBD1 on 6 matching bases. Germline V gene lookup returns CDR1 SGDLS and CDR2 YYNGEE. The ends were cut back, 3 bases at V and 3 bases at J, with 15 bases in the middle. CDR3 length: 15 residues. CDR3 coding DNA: TGTGCCAGCAGCGCCGAGGCAGGGGTAGACACTGAAGCTTTCTTT. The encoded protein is CASSAEAGVDTEAFF.

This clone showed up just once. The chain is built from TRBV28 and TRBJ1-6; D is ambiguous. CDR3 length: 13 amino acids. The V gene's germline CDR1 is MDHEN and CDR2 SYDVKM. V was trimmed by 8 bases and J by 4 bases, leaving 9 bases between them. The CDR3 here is CASLYSYNSPLHF. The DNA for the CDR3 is TGTGCCAGCCTTTACTCATATAATTCACCCCTCCACTTT.

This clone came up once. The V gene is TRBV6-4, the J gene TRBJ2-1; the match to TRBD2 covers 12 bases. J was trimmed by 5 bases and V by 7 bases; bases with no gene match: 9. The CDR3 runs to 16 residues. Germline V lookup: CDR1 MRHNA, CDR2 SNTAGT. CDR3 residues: CASINRLAGVDNEQFF. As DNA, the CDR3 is TGTGCCAGCATCAACCGACTAGCGGGAGTTGACAATGAGCAGTTCTTC.

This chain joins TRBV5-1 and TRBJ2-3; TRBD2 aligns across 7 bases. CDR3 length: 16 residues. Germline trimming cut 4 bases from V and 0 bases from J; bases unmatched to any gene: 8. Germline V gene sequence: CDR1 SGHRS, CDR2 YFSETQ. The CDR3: CASSRRTRSSTDTQYF. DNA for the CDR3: TGCGCCAGCAGCCGCCGGACTAGGTCTAGCACAGATACGCAGTATTTT.

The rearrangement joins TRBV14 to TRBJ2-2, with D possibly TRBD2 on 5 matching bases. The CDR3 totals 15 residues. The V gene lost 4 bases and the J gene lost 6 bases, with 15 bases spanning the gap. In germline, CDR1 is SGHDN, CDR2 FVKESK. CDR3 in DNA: TGTGCCAGCAGCCCTATGAGGGAGAGGGCCGGGGAGCTGTTTTTT. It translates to CASSPMRERAGELFF.

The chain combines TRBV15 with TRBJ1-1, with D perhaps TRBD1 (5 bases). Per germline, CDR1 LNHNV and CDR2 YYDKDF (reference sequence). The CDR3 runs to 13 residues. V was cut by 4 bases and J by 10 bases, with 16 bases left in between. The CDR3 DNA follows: TGTGCCACCAGCACCCTAAAGGGGAGGTTAGCTTTCTTT. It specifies CATSTLKGRLAFF. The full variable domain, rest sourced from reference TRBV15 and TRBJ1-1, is DAMVIQNPRYQVTQFGKPVTLSCSQTLNHNVMYWYQQKSSQAPKLLFHYYDKDFNNEADTPDNFQSRRPNTSFCFLDIRSPGLGDTAMYLCATSTLKGRLAFFGQGTRLTVV.

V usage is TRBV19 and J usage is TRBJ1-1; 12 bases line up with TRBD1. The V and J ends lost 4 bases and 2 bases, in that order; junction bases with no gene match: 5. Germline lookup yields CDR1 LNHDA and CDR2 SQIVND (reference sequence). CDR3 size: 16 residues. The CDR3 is CASSKPGQGANTEAFF. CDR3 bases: TGTGCCAGTAGTAAGCCGGGACAGGGGGCAAACACTGAAGCTTTCTTT.

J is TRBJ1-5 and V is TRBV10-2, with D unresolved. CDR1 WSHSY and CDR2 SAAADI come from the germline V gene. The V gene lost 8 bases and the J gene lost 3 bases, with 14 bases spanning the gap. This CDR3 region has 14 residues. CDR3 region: CASCRIGDNQPQHF. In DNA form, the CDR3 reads TGCGCCAGCTGTCGGATAGGAGACAATCAGCCCCAGCATTTT.

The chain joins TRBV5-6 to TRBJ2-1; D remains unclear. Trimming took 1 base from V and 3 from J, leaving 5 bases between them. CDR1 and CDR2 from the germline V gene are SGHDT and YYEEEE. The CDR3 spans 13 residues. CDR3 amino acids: CASSLHYYNEQFF. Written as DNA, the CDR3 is TGTGCCAGCAGCTTGCACTACTACAATGAGCAGTTCTTC.

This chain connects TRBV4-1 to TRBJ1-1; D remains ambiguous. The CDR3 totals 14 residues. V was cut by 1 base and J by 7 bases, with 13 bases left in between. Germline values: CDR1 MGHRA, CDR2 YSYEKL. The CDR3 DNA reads TGCGCCAGCAGCCAAGTAGGAGGGCGAGGTGAAGCTTTCTTT. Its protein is CASSQVGGRGEAFF.